These T cell receptor beta chains were read from a single sample in a study of neurological immune-mediated disorders. One entry per CDR3 protein, called by TCRdb with MiXCR from the 5' RACE reads. Here the sample spans roughly 38,000 distinct CDR3 sequences, over 2% being singletons. Specimen: PBMCs. These receptors were taken from a man aged 25-45 years with multiple sclerosis. Each CDR3 is given with its conserved first and last residue. The order of the fields is D gene, V gene, J gene, clone size, CDR3 protein, CDR3 DNA. D genes are given only for firm matches. Part of the rows lack a size; the others show once, few, many or a class for expanded clones.

d_call: -; v_call: TRBV5-1; j_call: TRBJ1-2; clone_size: many; cdr3_aa: CASSFSDARARDYGYTF; cdr3_nt: TGCGCCAGCAGCTTCAGTGACGCCCGAGCCCGGGACTATGGCTACACCTTC
d_call: -; v_call: TRBV7-2; j_call: TRBJ2-2; clone_size: many; cdr3_aa: CASSLAPVVTGELFF; cdr3_nt: TGTGCCAGCAGCTTAGCGCCGGTAGTAACCGGGGAGCTGTTTTTT
d_call: TRBD1; v_call: TRBV5-8; j_call: TRBJ2-1; clone_size: many; cdr3_aa: CASSPLGGTGFNNEQFF; cdr3_nt: TGTGCCAGCAGCCCCCTAGGTGGGACAGGTTTCAACAATGAGCAGTTCTTC
d_call: TRBD2; v_call: TRBV20-1; j_call: TRBJ2-3; clone_size: many; cdr3_aa: CSARDLRDYQNTDTQYF; cdr3_nt: TGCAGTGCTAGAGATCTTAGGGACTACCAGAACACAGATACGCAGTATTTT
d_call: -; v_call: TRBV5-1; j_call: TRBJ2-5; clone_size: many; cdr3_aa: CASSQDQETQYF; cdr3_nt: TGCGCCAGCAGCCAAGACCAAGAGACCCAGTACTTC
d_call: TRBD2; v_call: TRBV28; j_call: TRBJ2-5; clone_size: many; cdr3_aa: CASSRPGLAGVGQETQYF; cdr3_nt: TGTGCCAGCAGCCGACCGGGACTAGCGGGAGTCGGCCAAGAGACCCAGTACTTC
d_call: TRBD2; v_call: TRBV6-4; j_call: TRBJ2-1; clone_size: many; cdr3_aa: CASSESGRNPTEQFF; cdr3_nt: TGTGCCAGCAGCGAAAGCGGGAGAAACCCGACTGAGCAGTTCTTC
d_call: -; v_call: TRBV6-2/TRBV6-3; j_call: TRBJ2-4; clone_size: many; cdr3_aa: CASRLSRGNIQYF; cdr3_nt: TGTGCCAGCAGACTGAGCAGGGGAAACATTCAGTACTTC
d_call: -; v_call: TRBV12-3/TRBV12-4; j_call: TRBJ1-5; clone_size: many; cdr3_aa: CASSFLRDSSNQPQHF; cdr3_nt: TGTGCCAGCAGTTTCTTACGGGATTCTAGCAATCAGCCCCAGCATTTT
d_call: TRBD1; v_call: TRBV27; j_call: TRBJ2-3; clone_size: many; cdr3_aa: CASSLTTGDTQYF; cdr3_nt: TGTGCCAGCAGTTTAACGACAGGGGATACGCAGTATTTT
d_call: TRBD1; v_call: TRBV5-5; j_call: TRBJ1-5; clone_size: many; cdr3_aa: CASSTSRDRSNQPQHF; cdr3_nt: TGTGCCAGCAGCACCTCCCGGGACAGAAGCAATCAGCCCCAGCATTTT
d_call: -; v_call: TRBV5-1; j_call: TRBJ2-7; clone_size: many; cdr3_aa: CASSITRGDYEQYF; cdr3_nt: TGCGCCAGCAGCATAACCAGGGGAGACTACGAGCAGTACTTC
d_call: TRBD1; v_call: TRBV5-1; j_call: TRBJ1-1; clone_size: many; cdr3_aa: CASSDATGANTEAFF; cdr3_nt: TGCGCCAGCAGCGACGCGACAGGGGCGAACACTGAAGCTTTCTTT
d_call: -; v_call: TRBV27; j_call: TRBJ2-7; clone_size: many; cdr3_aa: CASSSSQEGKASYEQYF; cdr3_nt: TGTGCCAGCAGTTCCTCCCAAGAGGGAAAGGCGTCCTACGAGCAGTACTTC
d_call: -; v_call: TRBV20-1; j_call: TRBJ2-3; clone_size: many; cdr3_aa: CSARGSLTTGTDTQYF; cdr3_nt: TGCAGTGCTAGGGGATCCCTAACAACAGGAACAGATACGCAGTATTTT
d_call: TRBD1; v_call: TRBV7-2; j_call: TRBJ1-1; clone_size: many; cdr3_aa: CASSPETGDTEAFF; cdr3_nt: TGTGCCAGCAGCCCCGAGACAGGGGATACTGAAGCTTTCTTT
d_call: TRBD2; v_call: TRBV20-1; j_call: TRBJ2-5; clone_size: many; cdr3_aa: CSARTSPGETQYF; cdr3_nt: TGCAGTGCCAGGACTAGCCCCGGAGAGACCCAGTACTTC
d_call: -; v_call: TRBV20-1; j_call: TRBJ1-6; clone_size: many; cdr3_aa: CSAREQARDSPLHF; cdr3_nt: TGCAGTGCTAGGGAGCAAGCTAGGGATTCACCCCTCCACTTT
d_call: -; v_call: TRBV20-1; j_call: TRBJ2-7; clone_size: many; cdr3_aa: CSARHRRTNYEQYF; cdr3_nt: TGCAGTGCCCGCCATCGGCGGACGAACTACGAGCAGTACTTC
d_call: -; v_call: TRBV24-1; j_call: TRBJ2-3; clone_size: many; cdr3_aa: CATSDLADTQYF; cdr3_nt: TGTGCCACCAGTGATTTAGCAGATACGCAGTATTTT
d_call: TRBD1; v_call: TRBV6-2/TRBV6-3; j_call: TRBJ2-2; clone_size: -; cdr3_aa: CASSLDRVTGELFF; cdr3_nt: TGTGCCAGCAGCCTCGACAGGGTCACCGGGGAGCTGTTTTTT
d_call: TRBD1; v_call: TRBV28; j_call: TRBJ2-1; clone_size: many; cdr3_aa: CAISGGWYNEQFF; cdr3_nt: TGTGCCATCTCAGGGGGTTGGTACAATGAGCAGTTCTTC
d_call: TRBD1; v_call: TRBV6-5; j_call: TRBJ1-1; clone_size: many; cdr3_aa: CASRDRGLYTEAFF; cdr3_nt: TGTGCCAGCAGGGACAGGGGGCTGTACACTGAAGCTTTCTTT
d_call: -; v_call: TRBV5-1; j_call: TRBJ2-2; clone_size: many; cdr3_aa: CASSLELADTGELFF; cdr3_nt: TGCGCCAGCAGCTTAGAGCTAGCTGACACCGGGGAGCTGTTTTTT
d_call: TRBD1; v_call: TRBV20-1; j_call: TRBJ2-5; clone_size: few; cdr3_aa: CSANNRGEETQYF; cdr3_nt: TGCAGTGCCAATAACAGGGGCGAAGAGACCCAGTACTTC
d_call: -; v_call: TRBV20-1; j_call: TRBJ2-7; clone_size: many; cdr3_aa: CSAQIKGEGYEQYF; cdr3_nt: TGCAGTGCGCAGATTAAGGGGGAGGGCTACGAGCAGTACTTC
d_call: TRBD1; v_call: TRBV19; j_call: TRBJ1-1; clone_size: many; cdr3_aa: CASSIGGTVLNTEAFF; cdr3_nt: TGTGCCAGTAGTATAGGAGGGACAGTACTGAACACTGAAGCTTTCTTT
d_call: -; v_call: TRBV20-1; j_call: TRBJ1-4; clone_size: many; cdr3_aa: CSASPAGPNEKLFF; cdr3_nt: TGCAGTGCCTCCCCGGCGGGGCCTAATGAAAAACTGTTTTTT
d_call: -; v_call: TRBV5-1; j_call: TRBJ1-4; clone_size: many; cdr3_aa: CASSLAEGGNEKLFF; cdr3_nt: TGCGCCAGCAGCTTGGCCGAGGGGGGGAATGAAAAACTGTTTTTT
d_call: -; v_call: TRBV24-1; j_call: TRBJ1-6; clone_size: many; cdr3_aa: CATSDLKIQHNSPLHF; cdr3_nt: TGTGCCACCAGTGACCTGAAAATACAACATAATTCACCCCTCCACTTT
d_call: TRBD1; v_call: TRBV29-1; j_call: TRBJ2-7; clone_size: many; cdr3_aa: CSVEDGTAEQYF; cdr3_nt: TGCAGCGTTGAAGACGGGACAGCCGAGCAGTACTTC
d_call: -; v_call: TRBV5-1; j_call: TRBJ2-3; clone_size: many; cdr3_aa: CASREGVDTQYF; cdr3_nt: TGCGCCAGCAGAGAGGGGGTAGATACGCAGTATTTT
d_call: -; v_call: TRBV7-6; j_call: TRBJ2-7; clone_size: many; cdr3_aa: CASSSGGYRDYEQYF; cdr3_nt: TGTGCCAGCAGTTCGGGGGGTTACAGGGACTACGAGCAGTACTTC